Below, 19 T cell receptor beta chains from the same sample are listed, as sequenced in a study of blood T cell repertoires in COVID-19. Clones were read by immunoSEQ multiplex PCR, and TCRdb kept only the in-frame ones, dropping some. The sample lists hundreds of thousands of clones, 65% to 85% occurring once. Material for sequencing was peripheral blood. These TCRs come from a woman under 40 with COVID-19, enrolled during active disease.

The chain employs TRBV2 and TRBJ1-5; TRBD1 is a possible D gene (5 bases). Trimming removed 1 base at V and 3 bases at J, with 10 bases between. The CDR3 extends over 15 amino acids. Germline CDR1 SNHLY, CDR2 FYNNEI. CDR3 in amino acids: CASSEGRGDNQPQHF. The CDR3 DNA reads as TGTGCCAGCAGTGAAGGGCGGGGGGACAATCAGCCCCAGCATTTT.

The chain recombines TRBV6-4 with TRBJ1-5; TRBD1 aligns across 8 bases. The CDR3 runs 13 residues. Trimming cost V 6 bases and J 8 bases; bases outside gene matches: 6. Germline V gives CDR1 MRHNA, CDR2 SNTAGT. Written as DNA, the CDR3 is TGTGCCAGCAGCCCGACAGGGGTGGAGCCCCAGCATTTT. Translation gives CASSPTGVEPQHF.

The chain couples TRBV5-1 to TRBJ2-1; no clear D gene. Germline V gene data show CDR1 as SGHRS and CDR2 as YFSETQ. Trimming cost V 4 bases and J 3 bases, with 14 bases left between them. The CDR3 totals 15 residues. The CDR3 DNA follows: TGCGCCAGCAGCCCGAGCTCTACTCGCTACAATGAGCAGTTCTTC. Protein product: CASSPSSTRYNEQFF.

As DNA, the CDR3 is TGTGCCAGCAGCTTAACGTCGGGAGTAAGGACCGGGGAGCTGTTTTTT. Protein product: CASSLTSGVRTGELFF. The chain links TRBV13 to TRBJ2-2; maybe TRBD2 (6 bases). CDR3 length equals 16 residues. CDR1 PRHDT and CDR2 FYEKMQ come from the germline V gene (reference sequence). V lost 2 bases and J 5 bases, leaving 15 bases between the germline ends.

The chain combines TRBV7-9 with TRBJ2-7, with 8 bases that match TRBD1. Germline CDR1 and CDR2: SEHNR and FQNEAQ (reference sequence). The V segment lost 1 base and the J segment 6 bases; nucleotides outside the gene matches: 8. The CDR3 is made up of 15 amino acids. CDR3 coding DNA: TGTGCCAGCAGCTTAGGAGCGCAGGGGGCTGGCGAGCAGTACTTC. It codes for CASSLGAQGAGEQYF.

The rearrangement links TRBV13 to TRBJ2-2, with 8 nucleotides matching TRBD2. Germline assignment: CDR1 PRHDT and CDR2 FYEKMQ (reference sequence). The CDR3 has 17 amino acids. V lost 5 bases to trimming and J lost 2 bases; unmatched junction nucleotides: 10. CDR3 sequence (DNA): TGTGCCAGCAGCCGTCCTGGCGGGGGGCTCAACACCGGGGAGCTGTTTTTT. Translating gives CASSRPGGGLNTGELFF.

V is TRBV6-6 and J is TRBJ1-2, with TRBD1 as a possible D gene (6 bases). This CDR3 has 13 residues. Trimming cost V 8 bases and J 6 bases, with 16 bases left between them. CDR1 is MNHNY, CDR2 SVGAGI, per germline (reference sequence). The CDR3 loop reads CASWLGDTDGYTF. As DNA, the CDR3 is TGTGCCAGCTGGCTCGGGGACACCGATGGCTACACCTTC.

The chain couples TRBV6-6 to TRBJ1-3, with 7 bases that match TRBD1. The V gene's germline CDR1 is MNHNY and CDR2 SVGAGI (reference sequence). The CDR3 length is 13 residues. Trimming removed 8 bases from V and 0 bases from J; junction bases left unmatched: 1. CDR3 sequence: CASEGASGNTIYF. CDR3 DNA sequence: TGTGCCAGCGAGGGGGCCTCTGGAAACACCATATATTTT.

V is TRBV28 and J is TRBJ1-3; TRBD1 matches 9 bases. Germline CDR1 is MDHEN and CDR2 is SYDVKM. Trimming cost V 6 bases and J 4 bases; bases outside gene matches: 4. The CDR3 consists of 14 residues. The chain's CDR3 is CASRRQGGGNTIYF. In nucleotides, the CDR3 is TGTGCCAGCAGACGACAGGGGGGCGGAAACACCATATATTTT.

V usage is TRBV7-2 and J usage is TRBJ2-1; 9 nucleotides agree with TRBD2. V lost 5 bases and J lost 4; bases outside the gene matches: 9. The CDR3 extends over 16 amino acids. Germline V gene lookup returns CDR1 SGHTA and CDR2 FQGNSA. The chain's CDR3 is CASSAEPSGAYNEQFF. Written as DNA, the CDR3 is TGTGCCAGCAGCGCCGAGCCTAGCGGGGCTTACAATGAGCAGTTCTTC. Drawing the rest from reference TRBV7-2 and TRBJ2-1, the complete variable domain is GAGVSQSPSNKVTEKGKDVELRCDPISGHTALYWYRQSLGQGLEFLIYFQGNSAPDKSGLPSDRFSAERTGGSVSTLTIQRTQQEDSAVYLCASSAEPSGAYNEQFFGPGTRLTVL.

The CDR3 protein is CASSLVRDSRPEQFF. The CDR3 nucleotides are TGTGCCAGCAGTTTAGTTAGGGACTCCCGCCCTGAGCAGTTCTTC. The J gene is TRBJ2-1, the V gene TRBV6-2 or TRBV6-3; D perhaps matches TRBD2 (6 bases). The CDR3 totals 15 residues. Trimming took 4 bases from V and 9 from J, leaving 19 bases between them. Germline V lookup: CDR1 MNHEY, CDR2 SVGEGT.

This clone showed up just a few times. This CDR3 is CASSPTLGQIYSNQPQHF. The CDR3 coding sequence is TGTGCCAGCAGTCCAACCCTAGGACAGATTTATAGCAATCAGCCCCAGCATTTT. The V call is TRBV6-6, the J call TRBJ1-5, with D tentatively TRBD1 (6 bases). The CDR3 is 18 residues long. From germline, CDR1 is MNHNY and CDR2 SVGAGI (reference sequence). Trimming removed 5 bases from V and 0 bases from J, with 20 bases in between.

The chain uses TRBV6-2 or TRBV6-3 and TRBJ2-7, with no clear D. The germline V gene encodes CDR1 MNHEY and CDR2 SVGEGT. The V end was cut by 6 bases, the J end by 3 bases, with 6 bases between. This CDR3 is built from 11 residues. CDR3 loop: CASSHNYEQYF. The CDR3 DNA reads TGTGCCAGCAGCCATAACTACGAGCAGTACTTC.

V is TRBV5-4 and J is TRBJ1-5; maybe TRBD1 (5 bases). The CDR3 contains 16 residues. Germline V gene sequence: CDR1 SGHNT, CDR2 YYREEE (reference sequence). Trimming cost V 0 bases and J 0 bases, with 10 bases left between them. CDR3 loop: CASSLAGGNSNQPQHF. Written as DNA, the CDR3 is TGTGCCAGCAGCTTGGCGGGGGGAAATAGCAATCAGCCCCAGCATTTT.

This sequence joins TRBV5-4 and TRBJ2-2, with 8 bases identical to TRBD1. J gave up 6 bases and V 9 bases, and 13 bases lay outside the gene matches. The CDR3 contains 15 residues. CDR1 and CDR2 (germline): SGHNT, YYREEE (reference sequence). CDR3 nucleotide sequence: TGTGCCACCGCGGGAAGCAGGGGGCAAGCCGGGGAGCTGTTTTTT. This encodes CATAGSRGQAGELFF.

In regard to this clone: This sequence may be a read error, since a much larger clone differs from it by one base. The CDR3 reads CASSLGGNTEAFF. As DNA, the CDR3 is TGTGCCAGCAGCTTAGGCGGGAACACTGAAGCTTTCTTT. The chain recombines TRBV11-2 with TRBJ1-1, with D uncertain. The V end lost 1 base, the J end lost 1 base, and 4 bases lay between the germline ends. The CDR3 contains 13 residues. Germline CDR1 SGHAT, CDR2 FQNNGV.

The genes are TRBV7-9 and TRBJ2-2; a possible D gene is TRBD1 (6 bases). The germline V and J ends were trimmed by 5 bases and 1 base, with 11 bases remaining between them. Germline V CDR1 and CDR2: SEHNR, FQNEAQ (reference sequence). The CDR3 consists of 15 residues. CDR3 residues: CASSLLDRNTGELFF. DNA of the CDR3: TGTGCCAGCAGCCTCCTGGACAGGAACACCGGGGAGCTGTTTTTT. Full variable domain (rest looked up from reference TRBV7-9 and TRBJ2-2): DTGVSQNPRHKITKRGQNVTFRCDPISEHNRLYWYRQTLGQGPEFLTYFQNEAQLEKSRLLSDRFSAERPKGSFSTLEIQRTEQGDSAMYLCASSLLDRNTGELFFGEGSRLTVL.

This chain links TRBV7-3 with TRBJ2-3; weak D call: TRBD2 (5 bases). V was clipped by 5 bases and J by 0 bases, with 12 bases between them. Looked up from germline, CDR1 is SGHTA and CDR2 is FQGTGA. This CDR3 contains 15 residues. The CDR3 DNA reads as TGTGCCAGCAGCGATGGACTTACAAGCACAGATACGCAGTATTTT. Its translation: CASSDGLTSTDTQYF. The variable domain in full, completed from reference TRBV7-3 and TRBJ2-3, reads GAGVSQTPSNKVTEKGKYVELRCDPISGHTALYWYRQSLGQGPEFLIYFQGTGAADDSGLPNDRFFAVRPEGSVSTLKIQRTERGDSAVYLCASSDGLTSTDTQYFGPGTRLTVL.

This chain links TRBV4-3 with TRBJ2-7; 7 positions agree with TRBD2. J lost 2 bases, V lost 1 base, and 8 bases had no gene match. Germline lookup yields CDR1 LGHNA and CDR2 YSLEER. The CDR3 spans 16 residues. DNA for the CDR3: TGCGCCAGCAGCCAAGCCCTGGCGGGAGTAACCTACGAGCAGTACTTC. It encodes CASSQALAGVTYEQYF.